These 32 T cell receptor beta chains share one sample of origin, sequenced in a study of blood T cell repertoires in COVID-19. Profiling relied on immunoSEQ multiplex PCR, and the TCRdb table lists in-frame clones only, not all of them. The sample holds roughly 120,000 clones, more than 70% seen once. Sequenced sample: peripheral blood. The receptors derive from a woman older than 75 with COVID-19, enrolled during active disease.

CDR3 protein: CASTKGLAGRGQFF. The DNA of the CDR3 is TGTGCCAGCACCAAAGGACTAGCGGGACGTGGGCAGTTCTTC. The rearrangement joins TRBV7-2 to TRBJ2-1; 12 bases are shared with TRBD2. Germline V gives CDR1 SGHTA, CDR2 FQGNSA. V shed 7 bases and J 12 bases; nucleotides not matched to a gene: 10. This CDR3 is built from 14 residues.

The rearrangement uses TRBV6-5 and TRBJ1-2; TRBD1 matches 9 bases. V gave up 0 bases and J gave up 7 bases; unmatched junction bases: 6. This CDR3 contains 15 residues. Germline V gene sequence: CDR1 MNHEY, CDR2 SVGAGI. CDR3 sequence: CASSYSKGTGLGYTF. CDR3 nucleotide sequence: TGTGCCAGCAGTTACTCGAAGGGGACAGGGCTTGGCTACACCTTC.

The gene calls are TRBV28 and TRBJ1-2; a possible D gene is TRBD1 (5 bases). V was shortened by 3 bases and J by 1 base, with 21 bases between the two germline ends. CDR1 and CDR2 (germline): MDHEN, SYDVKM. The CDR3 has 18 residues. CDR3 sequence: CASSFGLSTATLNYGYTF. CDR3 nucleotides: TGTGCCAGCAGTTTTGGGCTCTCGACAGCCACTCTTAACTATGGCTACACCTTC.

The rearrangement joins TRBV7-2 to TRBJ1-5; D unclear. Per germline, CDR1 SGHTA and CDR2 FQGNSA. This CDR3 is built from 13 residues. V lost 1 base, J lost 7 bases, and 8 bases lay in between. DNA of the CDR3: TGTGCCAGCAGCTTAGTGCGGGGACAGCCCCAGCATTTT. Translating it yields CASSLVRGQPQHF.

The chain combines TRBV4-3 with TRBJ2-1; TRBD2 matches at 10 bases. Germline CDR1 is LGHNA and CDR2 is YSLEER. The CDR3 contains 13 residues. V dropped 0 bases and J dropped 13; count of bases not matched to a gene: 3. This CDR3 reads CASSQDTSGTQFF. CDR3 coding DNA: TGCGCCAGCAGCCAAGATACTAGCGGGACACAGTTCTTC.

In this sample, this clone turned up a few times. CDR3 sequence: CASSHGQGLGSPLHF. The CDR3, as DNA: TGTGCCAGCAGCCACGGACAGGGGTTGGGGTCACCCCTCCACTTT. The chain joins TRBV13 to TRBJ1-6; 9 bases map to TRBD1. The CDR3 is 15 amino acids. V shed 5 bases, J shed 10 bases, and the junction held 9 bases outside the gene matches. Germline CDR1 PRHDT, CDR2 FYEKMQ (reference sequence).

This chain connects TRBV14 to TRBJ1-3, with a tentative D call TRBD1 (5 bases). CDR3 length equals 16 residues. V lost 0 bases to trimming and J lost 1 base, with 10 bases between them. Germline V CDR1 and CDR2: SGHDN, FVKESK. The chain's CDR3 is CASSQDSGRSGNTIYF. Here the CDR3 DNA reads TGTGCCAGCAGCCAAGATTCAGGGCGATCTGGAAACACCATATATTTT.

The chain has TRBV10-2 and TRBJ2-7, with D perhaps matching TRBD2 (5 bases). The germline V and J ends were trimmed by 10 bases and 0 bases, with 16 bases remaining between them. CDR3 length: 14 amino acids. Germline CDR1 and CDR2: WSHSY and SAAADI. CDR3 region: CATRAGGSSYEQYF. CDR3 DNA sequence: TGCGCCACCCGGGCCGGAGGCAGCTCCTACGAGCAGTACTTC.

The chain joins TRBV6-5 to TRBJ1-1; 7 bases align to TRBD1. Germline values: CDR1 MNHEY, CDR2 SVGAGI. This CDR3 has 14 residues. V lost 6 bases, J lost 5 bases, and 9 bases stayed unmatched. The DNA for the CDR3 is TGTGCCAGCAGCCAGGACAGGTCGGGGACTGAAGCTTTCTTT. Protein: CASSQDRSGTEAFF.

The chain uses TRBV4-2 and TRBJ1-2; 8 positions match TRBD1. The CDR3 runs 15 residues. The trim removed 4 bases at V and 5 bases at J, leaving 9 bases unmatched. In germline, CDR1 is LGHNA, CDR2 YNFKEQ. The CDR3 protein is CASSPNPGQAYGYTF. The CDR3 bases are TGTGCCAGCAGCCCGAACCCGGGACAGGCGTATGGCTACACCTTC.

The chain carries TRBV29-1 and TRBJ2-2; 7 positions agree with TRBD1. CDR1 is SQVTM, CDR2 ANQGSEA, per germline. This CDR3 region has 15 residues. The J segment lost 0 bases and the V segment lost 6 bases, leaving 7 bases of the junction unmatched. The CDR3 loop reads CSVIPGQPNTGELFF. CDR3 bases: TGCAGCGTGATACCGGGACAGCCGAACACCGGGGAGCTGTTTTTT.

About this clone: Other DNA sequences in the same sample also yield this CDR3. The chain combines TRBV3-1 (or the pseudogene TRBV3-2) with TRBJ2-3; TRBD2 is a possible D gene (5 bases). Germline loops: CDR1 LGHDT, CDR2 YNNKEL (reference sequence). The CDR3 is 17 residues long. The V gene lost 1 base and the J gene lost 5 bases, with 19 bases spanning the gap. CDR3 sequence (DNA): TGTGCCAGCAGCCAAGGGAGGAGCCGGGGATCCGGAGATACGCAGTATTTT. Its protein product is CASSQGRSRGSGDTQYF.

The rearrangement joins TRBV6-6 to TRBJ1-5, with TRBD1 matching 9 bases. V shed 6 bases, J shed 1 base, and the junction held 4 bases outside the gene matches. The germline V gene has CDR1 MNHNY and CDR2 SVGAGI (reference sequence). This CDR3 has 15 residues. As DNA, the CDR3 is TGTGCCAGCAGCTCGACAGGGGGAAGCAATCAGCCCCAGCATTTT. Translating gives CASSSTGGSNQPQHF.

The J gene is TRBJ1-6, the V gene TRBV10-3; D is ambiguous. V lost 8 bases and J lost 5, with 16 bases in between. CDR3 length: 15 amino acids. Germline CDR1 ENHRY, CDR2 SYGVKD. The CDR3 loop is CAIRGADTHNSPLHF. CDR3 bases: TGTGCCATCCGAGGAGCGGATACTCATAATTCACCCCTCCACTTT.

The chain couples TRBV3-1 (or the pseudogene TRBV3-2) to TRBJ2-3, with 12 nucleotides matching TRBD2. Trimming cost V 4 bases and J 2 bases; bases outside gene matches: 7. The length of the CDR3 is 17 residues. Germline lookup yields CDR1 LGHDT and CDR2 YNNKEL (reference sequence). CDR3 sequence reads: CASSRDLAGGLTDTQYF. The CDR3 DNA reads as TGTGCCAGCAGCCGAGACCTAGCGGGAGGGCTCACAGATACGCAGTATTTT.

Notes on this clone: One end of the junction fails to match germline, which may point to a read error. The chain links TRBV19 to TRBJ2-3, with 12 bases lining up with TRBD2. Germline values: CDR1 LNHDA, CDR2 SQIVND (reference sequence). This CDR3 comprises 13 residues. The CDR3 region has the DNA TGTGCCAGTAGTACCCAGCTAGCGGGAGGGTGGAATTTT. Residues: CASSTQLAGGWNF. Using reference TRBV19 and TRBJ2-3 for the parts outside the CDR3, the full variable domain is DGGITQSPKYLFRKEGQNVTLSCEQNLNHDAMYWYRQDPGQGLRLIYYSQIVNDFQKGDIAEGYSVSREKKESFPLTVTSAQKNPTAFYLCASSTQLAGGWNFGPGTRLTVL.

The V gene is TRBV28, the J gene TRBJ2-4; D is undetermined. Germline V gene sequence: CDR1 MDHEN, CDR2 SYDVKM. The CDR3 totals 14 residues. V dropped 5 bases and J dropped 0 bases, with 8 bases sitting between them. The CDR3 region has the DNA TGTGCCAGCAGTGACCGGGTAGCCAAAAACATTCAGTACTTC. Protein product: CASSDRVAKNIQYF.

The rearrangement links TRBV12-3 or TRBV12-4 to TRBJ1-5; the D gene is possibly TRBD1 (5 bases). This CDR3 is built from 13 residues. V was pared by 9 bases and J by 5 bases, with 14 bases between. The CDR3: CASGGGTHQPQHF. In DNA form, the CDR3 reads TGTGCCAGTGGGGGGGGGACCCATCAGCCCCAGCATTTT.

The chain links TRBV9 to TRBJ2-1, with D perhaps matching TRBD2 (5 bases). The CDR3 has 13 amino acids. Trimming cost V 2 bases and J 4 bases, with 7 bases left between them. CDR1 and CDR2 (germline): SGDLS, YYNGEE. The CDR3 protein is CASSVSGYNEQFF. The CDR3 coding sequence is TGTGCCAGCAGCGTGAGCGGTTACAATGAGCAGTTCTTC.

This clone was recorded once. The genes are TRBV12-3 or TRBV12-4 and TRBJ2-1, with no clear D. The CDR3 length is 12 residues. Between the trimmed V and J ends, which lost 3 bases and 12 bases, there was a span of 12 bases. The CDR3 region has the DNA TGTGCCAGCAGTTTTTCCCGAGATGCGCAGTTCTTC. It codes for CASSFSRDAQFF.

The rearrangement joins TRBV7-8 to TRBJ2-2, with 11 positions matching TRBD2. Germline V lookup: CDR1 SGHVS, CDR2 FQNEAQ. V shed 4 bases, J shed 1 base, and the junction held 17 bases outside the gene matches. CDR3 size: 21 residues. As DNA, the CDR3 is TGTGCCAGCAGCTCATTTCTTAGCGGGAGGGCCTCAGGGATGAACACCGGGGAGCTGTTTTTT. It specifies CASSSFLSGRASGMNTGELFF.

The genes are TRBV19 and TRBJ2-3; 7 bases line up with TRBD2. The germline gives CDR1 LNHDA, CDR2 SQIVND (reference sequence). The trim removed 3 bases at V and 2 bases at J, leaving 2 bases unmatched. CDR3 length: 14 residues. The CDR3: CASSIGGNTDTQYF. CDR3 in DNA: TGTGCCAGTAGTATCGGGGGGAACACAGATACGCAGTATTTT.

V gene TRBV27 combines with J gene TRBJ2-7, with D hard to call. Germline assignment: CDR1 MNHEY and CDR2 SMNVEV (reference sequence). V lost 5 bases and J 4 bases, leaving 18 bases between the germline ends. CDR3 length equals 15 residues. CDR3: CASSLEPRGSYEQYF. CDR3 DNA sequence: TGTGCCAGCAGTCTAGAGCCCCGTGGATCGTACGAGCAGTACTTC.

This chain links TRBV5-1 with TRBJ2-2, with TRBD2 identical over 13 bases. Germline loops: CDR1 SGHRS, CDR2 YFSETQ. The CDR3 length is 16 residues. J lost 5 bases, V lost 4 bases, and 5 bases had no gene match. CDR3 protein: CASSIGLAGDTGELFF. DNA of the CDR3: TGCGCCAGCAGCATCGGACTAGCGGGAGATACCGGGGAGCTGTTTTTT.

The chain links TRBV19 to TRBJ2-3; a weak D match, TRBD2 (6 bases). V gave up 3 bases and J gave up 5 bases, with 15 bases separating them. Germline V gene lookup returns CDR1 LNHDA and CDR2 SQIVND (reference sequence). This CDR3 comprises 15 residues. CDR3 in DNA: TGTGCCAGTAGTATGGGCGCGGGGATGGGAGATACGCAGTATTTT. As protein: CASSMGAGMGDTQYF.

The chain combines TRBV20-1 with TRBJ2-7, with D tentatively TRBD1 (5 bases). Between the trimmed V and J ends, which lost 3 bases and 5 bases, there was a span of 17 bases. The germline CDR1 and CDR2 sequences are DFQATT and SNEGSKA (reference sequence). The CDR3 extends over 14 amino acids. As DNA, the CDR3 is TGCAGTGCTAGTAAGCAGGGTTTTATTGACGAGCAGTACTTC. Its protein is CSASKQGFIDEQYF.

The V and J genes are TRBV7-6 and TRBJ2-1; 10 nucleotides align to TRBD2. V gave up 1 base and J gave up 4 bases; unmatched junction bases: 1. The CDR3 runs 15 residues. CDR1 and CDR2 from the germline V gene are SGHVS and FNYEAQ. CDR3 bases: TGTGCCAGCAGCTTAGTTAGCGGGAGGTACAATGAGCAGTTCTTC. It encodes CASSLVSGRYNEQFF. The full variable domain, its missing parts supplied by reference TRBV7-6 and TRBJ2-1, is GAGVSQSPRYKVTKRGQDVALRCDPISGHVSLYWYRQALGQGPEFLTYFNYEAQQDKSGLPNDRFSAERPEGSISTLTIQRTEQRDSAMYRCASSLVSGRYNEQFFGPGTRLTVL.

A single count supports this clone. This chain joins TRBV27 and TRBJ1-4; D might be TRBD1 (6 bases). The ends were cut back, 8 bases at V and 8 bases at J, with 15 bases in the middle. The CDR3 spans 13 residues. Germline CDR1 is MNHEY and CDR2 is SMNVEV (reference sequence). CDR3 sequence (DNA): TGTGCCAGCCGGGAACAGGGAGAAGAAAAACTGTTTTTT. Its translation is CASREQGEEKLFF.

This chain links TRBV2 with TRBJ1-5, with D possibly being TRBD1 (5 bases). There are 13 residues in the CDR3. The V gene lost 3 bases and the J gene lost 7 bases, with 10 bases spanning the gap. Germline V gene sequence: CDR1 SNHLY, CDR2 FYNNEI. CDR3 nucleotide sequence: TGTGCCAGCAGTGACAGGGTTTTGCAGCCCCAGCATTTT. Its protein product is CASSDRVLQPQHF.

The chain joins TRBV5-1 to TRBJ2-5; TRBD1 agrees at 9 bases. The CDR3 is 13 amino acids. Germline CDR1 SGHRS, CDR2 YFSETQ. The V segment lost 4 bases and the J segment 7 bases; nucleotides outside the gene matches: 5. The CDR3 loop reads CASSTGQGVTQYF. CDR3 coding DNA: TGCGCCAGCAGCACGGGACAGGGAGTGACCCAGTACTTC.

CDR3 sequence: CASSPSGFNTNTEAFF. CDR3 DNA sequence: TGTGCCAGCAGCCCTTCAGGGTTTAACACGAACACTGAAGCTTTCTTT. This sequence joins TRBV6-2 or TRBV6-3 and TRBJ1-1, with D perhaps TRBD1 (5 bases). Germline CDR1 MNHEY, CDR2 SVGEGT. Trimming stripped 6 bases from V and 1 base from J, with 18 bases between. CDR3 length: 16 residues.

The chain recombines TRBV5-4 with TRBJ1-2, with D tentatively TRBD1 (5 bases). V was cut by 1 base and J by 4 bases, with 8 bases left in between. CDR1 SGHNT and CDR2 YYREEE come from the germline V gene (reference sequence). The CDR3 consists of 13 residues. CDR3 protein: CASSLQGSYGYTF. Here the CDR3 DNA reads TGTGCCAGCAGCTTGCAGGGATCCTATGGCTACACCTTC.